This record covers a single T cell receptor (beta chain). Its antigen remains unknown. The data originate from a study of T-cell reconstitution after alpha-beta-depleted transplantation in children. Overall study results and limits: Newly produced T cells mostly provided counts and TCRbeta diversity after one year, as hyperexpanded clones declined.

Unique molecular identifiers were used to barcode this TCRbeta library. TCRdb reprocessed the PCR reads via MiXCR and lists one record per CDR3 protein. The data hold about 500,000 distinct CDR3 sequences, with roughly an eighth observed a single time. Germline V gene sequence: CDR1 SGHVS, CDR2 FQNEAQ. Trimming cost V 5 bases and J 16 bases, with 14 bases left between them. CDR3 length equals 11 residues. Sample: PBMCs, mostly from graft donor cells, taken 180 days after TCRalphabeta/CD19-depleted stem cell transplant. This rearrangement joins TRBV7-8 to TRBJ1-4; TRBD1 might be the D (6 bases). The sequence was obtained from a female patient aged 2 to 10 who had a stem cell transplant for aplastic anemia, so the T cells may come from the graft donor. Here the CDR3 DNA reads TGTGCCAGCAGCAATGGACGGGGGCGGTTTTTT. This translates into CASSNGRGRFF.